This TCR beta chain was recovered during a study of cytomegalovirus exposure and HLA in healthy donors. The germline V gene has CDR1 KGHSH and CDR2 LQKENI. The CDR3 is 15 amino acids. V lost 1 base and J lost 4; bases outside the gene matches: 5. With regard to this clone: Its antigen is as yet unknown.

General study results and limits: Researchers counted roughly 160 TCR beta chains as cytomegalovirus-associated.

Only in-frame clones appear in the TCRdb table, and some are missing; sequencing was by immunoSEQ multiplex PCR. Here the sample spans about 58,000 clones, over 85% being singletons. The source is a man between 18 and 29 years old in good health and CMV-seronegative. Sequences were obtained from PBMCs. The rearrangement joins TRBV18 to TRBJ2-5; 8 nucleotides match TRBD1. CDR3 nucleotides: TGTGCCAGCTCACCACGCCCGACAGGGGCAGAGACCCAGTACTTC. As protein: CASSPRPTGAETQYF.